The 25 T cell receptor beta chains below all came from one sample that was sequenced in a study of blood T cell repertoires in COVID-19. Here immunoSEQ multiplex PCR was the method, and the copy in TCRdb shows in-frame clones only, minus some. In the table there are about 120,000 clones, almost 90% of which are singletons. Sequencing input: peripheral blood. All receptors derive from a woman aged 45-59 years with active or convalescent COVID-19.

The chain has TRBV27 and TRBJ2-3; D is perhaps TRBD2 (6 bases). V lost 5 bases and J 2 bases, leaving 17 bases between the germline ends. The CDR3 is made up of 16 amino acids. The germline V gene has CDR1 MNHEY and CDR2 SMNVEV (reference sequence). This CDR3 reads CASSPTVGTLTDTQYF. The CDR3 DNA reads as TGTGCCAGCAGTCCTACCGTCGGGACTCTCACAGATACGCAGTATTTT.

The CDR3 is CATSRGGLEKLFF. In DNA, the CDR3 is TGTGCCACCAGCAGAGGAGGGTTGGAAAAACTGTTTTTT. The chain couples TRBV15 to TRBJ1-4, with D unclear. This CDR3 is 13 amino acids long. The V gene lost 1 base and the J gene lost 8 bases, with 8 bases spanning the gap. Per germline, CDR1 LNHNV and CDR2 YYDKDF (reference sequence).

The gene calls are TRBV11-2 and TRBJ2-2; TRBD1 matches at 7 bases. This CDR3 has 16 amino acids. The germline V gene encodes CDR1 SGHAT and CDR2 FQNNGV. J lost 4 bases, V lost 3 bases, and 8 bases had no gene match. The CDR3 sequence: CASSFRQGGSTGELFF. The CDR3 DNA follows: TGTGCCAGCAGCTTTAGACAGGGTGGGAGCACCGGGGAGCTGTTTTTT.

This rearrangement joins TRBV19 to TRBJ1-1; D unresolved. V dropped 5 bases and J dropped 0 bases, with 7 bases sitting between them. This CDR3 is 13 amino acids long. Germline V gene data show CDR1 as LNHDA and CDR2 as SQIVND (reference sequence). As DNA, the CDR3 is TGTGCCAGTAGTCCAGAGGTGAACACTGAAGCTTTCTTT. Translated: CASSPEVNTEAFF.

This chain connects TRBV10-3 to TRBJ2-2; 7 bases align to TRBD1. Germline CDR1 reads ENHRY; CDR2 reads SYGVKD. Trimming at V came to 11 bases and at J to 2 bases, leaving 11 bases not matched to a gene. The CDR3 runs 15 residues. CDR3 amino acids: CAAQGTDANTGELFF. The CDR3 DNA sequence: TGTGCCGCCCAGGGGACAGATGCCAACACCGGGGAGCTGTTTTTT.

CDR3 in amino acids: CASSPDRGVEAFF. The CDR3 coding sequence is TGTGCCAGCTCACCGGACAGGGGCGTTGAAGCTTTCTTT. This chain uses TRBV18 with TRBJ1-1; 9 bases match TRBD1. V lost 3 bases, J lost 7 bases, and 3 bases stayed unmatched. From germline, CDR1 is KGHSH and CDR2 LQKENI. This CDR3 has 13 amino acids.

The chain links TRBV5-4 to TRBJ1-2; D is ambiguous. CDR1 is SGHNT and CDR2 is YYREEE in the germline V gene (reference sequence). Deletions cut 2 bases from V and 6 bases from J, with 8 bases between. This CDR3 has 12 residues. The CDR3 loop is CASSFTGNGYTF. The DNA for the CDR3 is TGTGCCAGCAGCTTTACGGGGAATGGCTACACCTTC.

The rearrangement joins TRBV6-4 to TRBJ2-1; D is possibly TRBD2 (6 bases). V lost 0 bases, J lost 5 bases, and 11 bases lay in between. CDR3 length: 15 residues. CDR1 MRHNA and CDR2 SNTAGT come from the germline V gene. This chain's CDR3 is CASSDSFGSHNEQFF. As DNA, the CDR3 is TGTGCCAGCAGTGACTCTTTCGGGAGTCACAATGAGCAGTTCTTC.

The V and J genes are TRBV27 and TRBJ2-3; 8 nucleotides agree with TRBD2. The CDR3 extends over 13 amino acids. In germline, CDR1 is MNHEY, CDR2 SMNVEV (reference sequence). With V trimmed by 6 bases and J by 9 bases, 8 bases remained unmatched. CDR3 DNA sequence: TGTGCCAGCAGGGCTTTAGCGGGACGGACGCAGTATTTT. It yields the protein CASRALAGRTQYF.

In this sample, this clone turned up a few times. V gene TRBV18 combines with J gene TRBJ1-2, with D perhaps matching TRBD1 (6 bases). V lost 6 bases and J 8 bases, leaving 22 bases between the germline ends. This CDR3 region has 15 residues. Germline V lookup: CDR1 KGHSH, CDR2 LQKENI. The DNA for the CDR3 is TGTGCCAGCTCGTCACCAGTCCGGACAGACCAGGGCTACACCTTC. Encoded protein: CASSSPVRTDQGYTF.

The chain is built from TRBV25-1 and TRBJ2-5; TRBD2 is a possible D gene (5 bases). Germline-derived CDR1 and CDR2 are MGHDK and SYGVNS. This CDR3 is built from 14 residues. V was trimmed by 3 bases and J by 5 bases, leaving 13 bases between them. CDR3 loop: CASSEREIKETQYF. CDR3 bases: TGTGCCAGCAGTGAGAGGGAGATCAAGGAGACCCAGTACTTC.

A few counts support this clone. The chain has TRBV14 and TRBJ2-3; 7 bases line up with TRBD1. After removal of 6 bases from V and 2 bases from J, the junction contained 8 bases not matched to a gene. CDR3 length: 15 residues. Germline V lookup: CDR1 SGHDN, CDR2 FVKESK. As DNA, the CDR3 is TGTGCCAGCAGACGACAGGGCCACAACACAGATACGCAGTATTTT. Protein sequence: CASRRQGHNTDTQYF.

V gene TRBV5-1 combines with J gene TRBJ2-7, with 7 bases matching TRBD1. Germline loops: CDR1 SGHRS, CDR2 YFSETQ. The CDR3 extends over 12 amino acids. V shed 3 bases, J shed 4 bases, and the junction held 1 base outside the gene matches. CDR3 coding DNA: TGCGCCAGCAGCTCACAGGGGTACGAGCAGTACTTC. Translation: CASSSQGYEQYF. The full variable domain, rest sourced from reference TRBV5-1 and TRBJ2-7, is KAGVTQTPRYLIKTRGQQVTLSCSPISGHRSVSWYQQTPGQGLQFLFEYFSETQRNKGNFPGRFSGRQFSNSRSEMNVSTLELGDSALYLCASSSQGYEQYFGPGTRLTVT.

The chain combines TRBV7-3 with TRBJ2-5, with TRBD2 matching 10 bases. J lost 5 bases, V lost 1 base, and 7 bases had no gene match. This CDR3 is built from 16 residues. Germline V gene data show CDR1 as SGHTA and CDR2 as FQGTGA. This CDR3 reads CASSLMVAGGVETQYF. In DNA, the CDR3 is TGTGCCAGCAGCTTAATGGTAGCGGGAGGTGTTGAGACCCAGTACTTC.

V gene TRBV28 combines with J gene TRBJ1-2, with a tentative D call TRBD1 (5 bases). Trimming cost V 5 bases and J 1 base, with 17 bases left between them. This CDR3 contains 16 residues. CDR1 and CDR2 from the germline V gene are MDHEN and SYDVKM. The CDR3 reads CASSPLGGLVNYGYTF. The CDR3 nucleotides are TGTGCCAGCAGTCCCCTGGGGGGTCTAGTTAACTATGGCTACACCTTC.

This clone occurred a few times. J is TRBJ1-5 and V is TRBV28; 7 nucleotides align to TRBD1. Losses at the gene ends were 6 bases for V and 2 bases for J; bases not matched to a gene: 7. This CDR3 spans 15 amino acids. Germline CDR1 is MDHEN and CDR2 is SYDVKM. The CDR3: CASRRQGIRNQPQHF. The DNA for the CDR3 is TGTGCCAGCAGAAGACAGGGAATACGCAATCAGCCCCAGCATTTT.

This chain uses TRBV4-1 with TRBJ1-2; D perhaps matches TRBD1 (6 bases). Trimming took 3 bases from V and 5 from J, leaving 13 bases between them. This CDR3 spans 14 amino acids. Germline CDR1 MGHRA, CDR2 YSYEKL. CDR3 sequence: CASSHRGQQYGYTF. The CDR3 DNA sequence: TGCGCCAGCAGCCACCGAGGACAGCAGTATGGCTACACCTTC.

The J gene is TRBJ2-4, the V gene TRBV20-1; TRBD2 matches at 12 bases. CDR3 length: 17 amino acids. J gave up 7 bases and V 6 bases, and 16 bases lay outside the gene matches. The germline CDR1 and CDR2 sequences are DFQATT and SNEGSKA (reference sequence). CDR3 residues: CSASRGLAGRGGNIQYF. CDR3 sequence (DNA): TGCAGTGCGAGTCGAGGACTAGCGGGACGTGGGGGGAACATTCAGTACTTC.

DNA for the CDR3: TGTGCCAGCAGCCGACAAGCCAGGAGCACAGATACGCAGTATTTT. This encodes CASSRQARSTDTQYF. The chain employs TRBV6-2 or TRBV6-3 and TRBJ2-3; unclear D gene. V dropped 6 bases and J dropped 0 bases, with 13 bases sitting between them. The CDR3 is 15 residues long. Germline V gene data show CDR1 as MNHEY and CDR2 as SVGEGT.

The CDR3 region has the DNA TGTGCCTTAGGGGGAACCGATGATGAGCAGTTCTTC. It is translated as CALGGTDDEQFF. The chain carries TRBV6-5 and TRBJ2-1; maybe TRBD1 (6 bases). Germline V lookup: CDR1 MNHEY, CDR2 SVGAGI. The CDR3 spans 12 residues. V was pared by 11 bases and J by 8 bases, with 16 bases between.

The chain recombines TRBV4-1 with TRBJ2-1; 12 positions match TRBD2. The germline gives CDR1 MGHRA, CDR2 YSYEKL. The ends lost 0 bases at V and 2 bases at J; junction bases unmatched: 5. The CDR3 is 18 amino acids. The CDR3: CASSQEALAGGTYNEQFF. DNA of the CDR3: TGCGCCAGCAGCCAAGAGGCACTAGCGGGAGGAACCTACAATGAGCAGTTCTTC.

The chain uses TRBV28 and TRBJ2-7; D is perhaps TRBD1 (5 bases). Germline values: CDR1 MDHEN, CDR2 SYDVKM. This CDR3 contains 15 residues. Trimming took off 2 bases at V and 4 bases at J, with 15 bases between the two ends. The CDR3, as DNA: TGTGCCAGCAGTTTAATAGGGGATGTCTTTTACGAGCAGTACTTC. It is translated as CASSLIGDVFYEQYF. Filled out from reference TRBV28 and TRBJ2-7, the complete variable domain reads DVKVTQSSRYLVKRTGEKVFLECVQDMDHENMFWYRQDPGLGLRLIYFSYDVKMKEKGDIPEGYSVSREKKERFSLILESASTNQTSMYLCASSLIGDVFYEQYFGPGTRLTVT.

The chain has TRBV10-1 and TRBJ2-1; D is undetermined. Trimming took 6 bases from V and 16 from J, leaving 7 bases between them. The CDR3 runs 8 residues. CDR1 and CDR2 (germline): WNHNN, SYGVQD (reference sequence). For the CDR3, the DNA is TGCGCCAGCAGGAGAGCCTTCTTC. This encodes CASRRAFF.

The chain recombines TRBV19 with TRBJ2-7; D might be TRBD1 (6 bases). The CDR3 length is 14 residues. The ends were cut back, 3 bases at V and 3 bases at J, with 12 bases in the middle. Germline V CDR1 and CDR2: LNHDA, SQIVND (reference sequence). CDR3 residues: CASSMRGGFYEQYF. CDR3 bases: TGTGCCAGTAGTATGCGAGGGGGATTCTACGAGCAGTACTTC.

CDR3 amino acids: CASSGTTVSYEQYF. The CDR3 DNA follows: TGCGCCAGCAGCGGAACGACAGTTTCCTACGAGCAGTACTTC. The chain uses TRBV4-1 and TRBJ2-7; perhaps TRBD1 as D (5 bases). V was clipped by 5 bases and J by 1 base, with 12 bases between them. The CDR3 sequence is 14 residues long. Looked up from germline, CDR1 is MGHRA and CDR2 is YSYEKL.